This T cell receptor (beta chain) is from a study of glioma-infiltrating T cells after dendritic cell vaccination. Overall study context: Between about 2002 and 2012, patients got autologous tumor lysate-pulsed dendritic cell vaccines. The vaccine used monocyte-derived dendritic cells pulsed overnight with autologous tumor lysate.

Fresh-frozen tumor tissue and more than two years of survival data were available for all. All glioblastoma patients lacked an isocitrate dehydrogenase mutation. With V trimmed by 2 bases and J by 1 base, 6 bases remained unmatched. The CDR3 covers 16 residues. Germline values: CDR1 SGHKS, CDR2 YYEKEE (reference sequence). The repertoire was sequenced with immunoSEQ multiplex PCR; TCRdb's copy has only in-frame clones and lacks some. The table shows fewer than 85,000 clones, with approximately 90% occurring only once. This receptor was identified in a human donor with glioblastoma. This chain joins TRBV5-5 and TRBJ2-1, with 7 nucleotides matching TRBD2. Material: blood, obtained before dendritic cell vaccination. The CDR3 reads CASSLISGPSYNEQFF. CDR3 DNA: TGTGCCAGCAGCTTAATTAGCGGGCCATCCTACAATGAGCAGTTCTTC.